These 17 T cell receptor beta chains came from one sample sequenced in a study of spatial heterogeneity in lung cancer (dated by TCRdb to 2018 to 2020). What the research found in general, with its limitations: The tumor nonsynonymous mutation count correlated with the number of expanded intratumoral alpha and beta TCRs.

No antigen has been identified for these receptors. Libraries were prepared through 5' RACE. The instrument given in TCRdb is NextSeq 500. The public sequencing data were trimmed at Q25 with fastp and processed into clonotypes with MiXCR by TCRdb, which kept only in-frame beta chains. A single entry per CDR3 protein holds the most common genes and DNA from its merged rows. In this sample the table shows about 2,900 distinct CDR3 sequences, around an eighth of which occur a single time. Jointly, the top ten make up approximately 24% of the sample. The time point label here, explained by the study, means: sample taken at primary tumor resection. The specimen comprised lung tumor tissue, sampled at surgery. Receptors were obtained from a male donor with early-stage non-small cell lung cancer.

This clonotype appeared many times. This rearrangement joins TRBV20-1 to TRBJ2-3, with TRBD2 as a possible D gene (6 bases). CDR3 size: 17 residues. Per germline, CDR1 DFQATT and CDR2 SNEGSKA (reference sequence). With 0 bases removed from V and 2 bases from J, the gap between germline ends came to 18 bases. The DNA of the CDR3 is TGCAGTGCTAGAGATCCTGCGCCGGGACTCCTCACAGATACGCAGTATTTT. Protein product: CSARDPAPGLLTDTQYF.

This clonotype appeared many times. The rearrangement links TRBV29-1 to TRBJ2-7; D ambiguous. Germline V CDR1 and CDR2: SQVTM, ANQGSEA. This CDR3 is 11 amino acids long. Trimming stripped 3 bases from V and 5 bases from J, with 8 bases between. The CDR3 nucleotides read TGCAGCGTTGACGTCGGTAACGAGCAGTACTTC. It encodes CSVDVGNEQYF.

This clonotype is termed medium-sized. The chain has TRBV20-1 and TRBJ2-1, with D unclear. V dropped 1 base and J dropped 0 bases, with 10 bases sitting between them. In germline, CDR1 is DFQATT, CDR2 SNEGSKA (reference sequence). The CDR3 totals 15 residues. The CDR3 DNA is TGCAGTGCTAGAGGTCACGCTAGCTCCTACAATGAGCAGTTCTTC. Amino acids: CSARGHASSYNEQFF.

This clonotype rates as medium-sized. The chain combines TRBV20-1 with TRBJ2-7; the D gene could be TRBD1 or TRBD2 (6 bases each). The CDR3 is 14 amino acids. The V and J ends lost 1 base and 0 bases respectively, with 10 bases between them. Germline V lookup: CDR1 DFQATT, CDR2 SNEGSKA (reference sequence). The CDR3 DNA follows: TGCAGTGCTAGAGGAGGGGGGTCCTCCTACGAGCAGTACTTC. Its translation: CSARGGGSSYEQYF.

This clonotype was detected many times. The V call is TRBV21-1, the J call TRBJ2-7; the D segment call TRBD2 is taken from the table without a DNA check. TRBV21-1 is marked as a pseudogene. CDR3 length: 14 residues. The CDR3 protein is CASSRGASSYEQYF. The CDR3, as DNA: TGTGCCAGCAGCAGGGGAGCGAGCTCCTACGAGCAGTACTTC.

In this sample, this clonotype turned up a few times. The rearrangement joins TRBV6-6 to TRBJ2-7; D may match TRBD1 or TRBD2 (5 bases each). The CDR3 is 15 residues long. Per germline, CDR1 MNHNY and CDR2 SVGAGI (reference sequence). With 2 bases removed from V and 2 bases from J, the gap between germline ends came to 13 bases. This CDR3 is CASSYGTGGTYEQYF. Here the CDR3 DNA reads TGTGCCAGCAGTTACGGCACTGGGGGAACCTACGAGCAGTACTTC.

This clonotype was counted between two and nine times. This chain connects TRBV5-1 to TRBJ2-5; TRBD2 agrees at 8 bases. CDR3 length equals 14 residues. Germline values: CDR1 SGHRS, CDR2 YFSETQ. V gave up 1 base and J gave up 2 bases; unmatched junction bases: 1. The CDR3 loop is CASSLTSGQETQYF. The CDR3 bases are TGCGCCAGCAGCTTGACTAGCGGACAAGAGACCCAGTACTTC.

In its sample, this clonotype ranks as medium-sized. This sequence joins TRBV6-5 and TRBJ2-1, with TRBD2 matching over 7 bases. Looked up from germline, CDR1 is MNHEY and CDR2 is SVGAGI. The V and J ends lost 0 bases and 10 bases, in that order; junction bases with no gene match: 9. There are 15 residues in the CDR3. The CDR3 nucleotides read TGTGCCAGCAGTTACTCGATGGCGGGAGAAGGGGAGCAGTTCTTC. Translating it yields CASSYSMAGEGEQFF.

This clonotype is termed medium-sized. The J gene is TRBJ2-3, the V gene TRBV20-1, with 14 bases that match TRBD2. Germline trimming cut 6 bases from V and 8 bases from J; bases unmatched to any gene: 10. The CDR3 has 15 amino acids. Germline V gene sequence: CDR1 DFQATT, CDR2 SNEGSKA (reference sequence). CDR3 bases: TGCAGTGCGTCGGGACTAGCGGGAGAGGGGGGTACGCAGTATTTT. Translation: CSASGLAGEGGTQYF.

This chain joins TRBV7-9 and TRBJ2-3; 14 bases align to TRBD2. The germline V gene has CDR1 SEHNR and CDR2 FQNEAQ (reference sequence). With V trimmed by 4 bases and J by 2 bases, 5 bases remained unmatched. This CDR3 has 17 amino acids. CDR3 region: CASSSGTSGGLTDTQYF. CDR3 bases: TGTGCCAGCAGCTCCGGGACTAGCGGGGGCCTCACAGATACGCAGTATTTT. Using reference TRBV7-9 and TRBJ2-3 for the parts outside the CDR3, the full variable domain is DTGVSQNPRHKITKRGQNVTFRCDPISEHNRLYWYRQTLGQGPEFLTYFQNEAQLEKSRLLSDRFSAERPKGSFSTLEIQRTEQGDSAMYLCASSSGTSGGLTDTQYFGPGTRLTVL.

This clonotype was detected a few times. Germline is not matched at one junction end, which may reflect a read error. The chain combines TRBV25-1 with TRBJ1-2; TRBD1 agrees at 8 bases. Looked up from germline, CDR1 is MGHDK and CDR2 is SYGVNS. The CDR3 totals 15 residues. CDR3: CASSRQGTGTGGLLF. The CDR3 nucleotides are TGTGCCAGCAGTCGACAAGGGACCGGGACAGGTGGGCTCCTCTTC.

The chain joins TRBV7-9 to TRBJ2-3, with D hard to call. V lost 3 bases, J lost 6 bases, and 4 bases lay in between. Germline assignment: CDR1 SEHNR and CDR2 FQNEAQ (reference sequence). The CDR3 totals 11 residues. The CDR3, as DNA: TGTGCCAGCAGCTTTAGGGATACGCAGTATTTT. Amino acids: CASSFRDTQYF.

By share of the sample, this clonotype is medium-sized (0.01 to 0.1%). The rearrangement links TRBV30 to TRBJ2-1, with D perhaps matching TRBD1 (5 bases). V lost 0 bases to trimming and J lost 8 bases, with 11 bases between them. Germline lookup yields CDR1 GTSNPN and CDR2 SVGIG (reference sequence). The CDR3 length is 13 residues. DNA of the CDR3: TGTGCCTGGAGTGTTGGGCTGGGGCATGAGCAGTTCTTC. As protein: CAWSVGLGHEQFF.

This clonotype rates as medium-sized. J is TRBJ2-7 and V is TRBV7-8; 7 bases are a match to TRBD2. Germline-derived CDR1 and CDR2 are SGHVS and FQNEAQ. The CDR3 contains 15 residues. Germline trimming cut 5 bases from V and 2 bases from J; bases unmatched to any gene: 9. CDR3 region: CASSPPRGVAYEQYF. The CDR3 region has the DNA TGTGCCAGCAGCCCCCCCCGGGGGGTGGCCTACGAGCAGTACTTC.

This clonotype counts as medium-sized. This rearrangement joins TRBV6-2 or TRBV6-3 to TRBJ2-7; D not certain. The V gene's germline CDR1 is MNHEY and CDR2 SVGEGT. V was clipped by 6 bases and J by 1 base, with 13 bases between them. CDR3 length equals 14 residues. The CDR3 DNA follows: TGTGCCAGCAGCCGACCGGGCCGATCCTACGAGCAGTACTTC. Translation: CASSRPGRSYEQYF.

By share of the sample, this clonotype is medium-sized. The chain joins TRBV7-2 to TRBJ2-1; D not certain. The CDR3 spans 15 residues. The ends were cut back, 7 bases at V and 0 bases at J, with 13 bases in the middle. Germline V gene lookup returns CDR1 SGHTA and CDR2 FQGNSA. CDR3 protein: CASTSPPSSYNEQFF. As DNA, the CDR3 is TGTGCCAGCACCTCGCCCCCGAGCTCCTACAATGAGCAGTTCTTC.

Concerning this clonotype: The junction does not match germline at one end; this may be a read error. V usage is TRBV5-5 and J usage is TRBJ2-3, with 9 bases identical to TRBD2. Germline V gene data show CDR1 as SGHKS and CDR2 as YYEKEE (reference sequence). CDR3 length: 16 amino acids. The CDR3 DNA is TGTGACAGCAGCTCCGGTGCTAGCGGGATGGTAGATACGCAGTATTTT. It is translated as CDSSSGASGMVDTQYF.